Below, 12 T cell receptor beta chains from the same sample are listed, as sequenced in a study of PD-L1 blockade in urothelial cancer. Clones were read by immunoSEQ multiplex PCR, and TCRdb kept only the in-frame ones, dropping some. The sample gives under 55,000 clones, 84% of which show up once; about 5.8% is in the top ten. Source: PBMCs, taken around atezolizumab (anti-PD-L1) treatment. Source of these receptors: a man in his forties with urothelial cancer.

The V gene is TRBV28, the J gene TRBJ1-1; tentatively, D is TRBD1 (6 bases). The CDR3 sequence is 15 residues long. Trimming took 0 bases from V and 7 from J, leaving 15 bases between them. Germline V lookup: CDR1 MDHEN, CDR2 SYDVKM. CDR3 region: CASSLWGPGGSEAFF. The CDR3 nucleotides are TGTGCCAGCAGTTTATGGGGTCCGGGGGGCAGTGAAGCTTTCTTT. Variable domain in full (rest from reference TRBV28 and TRBJ1-1): DVKVTQSSRYLVKRTGEKVFLECVQDMDHENMFWYRQDPGLGLRLIYFSYDVKMKEKGDIPEGYSVSREKKERFSLILESASTNQTSMYLCASSLWGPGGSEAFFGQGTRLTVV.

The chain employs TRBV7-8 and TRBJ1-1; the D is unclear. CDR3 length: 14 residues. Looked up from germline, CDR1 is SGHVS and CDR2 is FQNEAQ. Trimming cost V 5 bases and J 1 base, with 11 bases left between them. The CDR3: CASSVTHANTEAFF. DNA for the CDR3: TGTGCCAGCAGCGTTACACACGCGAACACTGAAGCTTTCTTT.

The sample holds one count of this clone. The genes are TRBV9 and TRBJ2-7; 11 nucleotides align to TRBD2. This CDR3 region has 22 residues. Germline CDR1 reads SGDLS; CDR2 reads YYNGEE. After removal of 0 bases from V and 6 bases from J, the junction contained 26 bases not matched to a gene. CDR3 region: CASSVGDLVLAGGTTRLREQYF. DNA for the CDR3: TGTGCCAGCAGCGTAGGGGATCTAGTCCTAGCGGGAGGAACCACTAGGCTACGCGAGCAGTACTTC. Looking up the rest from reference TRBV9 and TRBJ2-7 gives the full variable domain: DSGVTQTPKHLITATGQRVTLRCSPRSGDLSVYWYQQSLDQGLQFLIQYYNGEERAKGNILERFSAQQFPDLHSELNLSSLELGDSALYFCASSVGDLVLAGGTTRLREQYFGPGTRLTVT.

The CDR3 region has the DNA TGCGCCAGCAGCCAAGTCCGGGATGCAGGAAACACCATATATTTT. It encodes CASSQVRDAGNTIYF. The chain carries TRBV4-1 and TRBJ1-3; the D is unclear. Germline lookup yields CDR1 MGHRA and CDR2 YSYEKL. The CDR3 length is 15 residues. V shed 1 base and J shed 4 bases, with 11 bases lying between them.

This rearrangement joins TRBV11-3 to TRBJ2-2; 11 bases match TRBD2. The germline V gene has CDR1 SGHNT and CDR2 YENEEA. CDR3 length: 16 amino acids. The trim removed 3 bases at V and 3 bases at J, leaving 3 bases unmatched. CDR3 amino acids: CASSFTSGRHTGELFF. In DNA form, the CDR3 reads TGTGCCAGCAGCTTCACTAGCGGGAGACACACCGGGGAGCTGTTTTTT.

CDR3 protein: CASSVAGGGGTEAFF. CDR3 bases: TGTGCCAGCAGCGTAGCAGGGGGAGGCGGTACTGAAGCTTTCTTT. The V call is TRBV9, the J call TRBJ1-1, with 7 bases fitting TRBD1. Germline CDR1 is SGDLS and CDR2 is YYNGEE. After removal of 0 bases from V and 5 bases from J, the junction contained 7 bases not matched to a gene. The CDR3 extends over 15 amino acids.

The V call is TRBV6-5, the J call TRBJ2-3; 8 positions agree with TRBD1. Germline V lookup: CDR1 MNHEY, CDR2 SVGAGI. The J segment lost 9 bases and the V segment lost 6 bases, leaving 2 bases of the junction unmatched. This CDR3 comprises 11 residues. CDR3 coding DNA: TGTGCCAGCAGGTGGACAGGGACGCAGTATTTT. It translates to CASRWTGTQYF.

The chain recombines TRBV14 with TRBJ2-5; 8 bases are a match to TRBD2. From germline, CDR1 is SGHDN and CDR2 FVKESK. This CDR3 is 14 amino acids long. Unmatched junction bases numbered 8, after V lost 2 bases and J lost 9 bases. The CDR3 loop reads CASSQPGPGRAQYF. The CDR3 coding sequence is TGTGCCAGCAGCCAACCGGGACCCGGGAGGGCCCAGTACTTC.

V is TRBV5-8 and J is TRBJ1-5; the D gene is possibly TRBD1 (5 bases). This CDR3 contains 12 residues. The germline V gene has CDR1 SGHTS and CDR2 YDEGEE. Trimming removed 4 bases at V and 9 bases at J, with 11 bases between. DNA for the CDR3: TGTGCCAGCAGCCCGGGGGTAGGGCCCCAGCATTTT. The encoded protein is CASSPGVGPQHF.

This chain uses TRBV13 with TRBJ2-1; possibly TRBD2 for D (5 bases). Germline V gives CDR1 PRHDT, CDR2 FYEKMQ (reference sequence). Trimming removed 9 bases from V and 6 bases from J, with 21 bases in between. There are 15 residues in the CDR3. The CDR3 loop is CASGERAEPFNEQFF. In nucleotides, the CDR3 is TGTGCCAGTGGGGAAAGAGCGGAGCCTTTCAATGAGCAGTTCTTC.

V usage is TRBV5-1 and J usage is TRBJ2-1, with D tentatively TRBD2 (5 bases). Germline V gene data show CDR1 as SGHRS and CDR2 as YFSETQ. The CDR3 spans 16 residues. V lost 6 bases to trimming and J lost 4 bases, with 20 bases between them. The CDR3 region is CASKKSLSSGYNEQFF. The CDR3 region has the DNA TGCGCCAGCAAGAAATCGCTCTCCAGCGGTTACAATGAGCAGTTCTTC.

V usage is TRBV7-9 and J usage is TRBJ1-3; 8 bases are a match to TRBD1. The CDR3 sequence is 16 residues long. From germline, CDR1 is SEHNR and CDR2 FQNEAQ (reference sequence). V gave up 5 bases and J gave up 4 bases; unmatched junction bases: 10. The CDR3 is CASSRAQGATGNTIYF. In DNA, the CDR3 is TGTGCCAGCAGCCGCGCCCAGGGGGCGACCGGAAACACCATATATTTT.